What follows are 25 T cell receptor beta chains derived from one specimen sequenced in a study of cytomegalovirus exposure and HLA in healthy donors. Profiling relied on immunoSEQ multiplex PCR, and the TCRdb table lists in-frame clones only, not all of them. The sample records around 130,000 clones, 70% to 90% being singletons. The sequencing sample was made of PBMCs. The receptors stem from a woman in her thirties in good health and CMV-seronegative.

The chain employs TRBV15 and TRBJ2-3; 8 bases match TRBD1. In germline, CDR1 is LNHNV, CDR2 YYDKDF (reference sequence). The CDR3 is made up of 15 amino acids. V dropped 6 bases and J dropped 4; count of bases not matched to a gene: 9. The CDR3 nucleotides read TGTGCCACCAGTACCTCCAGGGGGCCCTCAGATACGCAGTATTTT. Encoded protein: CATSTSRGPSDTQYF.

This clone turned up a few times. V usage is TRBV27 and J usage is TRBJ1-6, with 11 bases that match TRBD1. The CDR3 extends over 14 amino acids. The V gene's germline CDR1 is MNHEY and CDR2 SMNVEV (reference sequence). Unmatched junction bases numbered 5, after V lost 2 bases and J lost 14 bases. The CDR3 coding sequence is TGTGCCAGCAGTTTAGGACAGGGGGCTGTAACCCTCCACTTT. It yields the protein CASSLGQGAVTLHF.

This sequence joins TRBV28 and TRBJ1-6; no reliable D call. V gave up 3 bases and J gave up 15 bases, with 18 bases separating them. The germline V gene has CDR1 MDHEN and CDR2 SYDVKM. The CDR3 totals 14 residues. The CDR3: CASSFVYAGTVLHF. The DNA for the CDR3 is TGTGCCAGCAGTTTCGTCTACGCAGGTACGGTCCTCCACTTT.

This clone was seen a handful of times. The chain's CDR3 is CASSPGVPLHF. The DNA of the CDR3 is TGTGCCAGCTCCCCGGGGGTACCCCTCCACTTT. This chain connects TRBV18 to TRBJ1-6, with D perhaps matching TRBD1 (5 bases). Germline loops: CDR1 KGHSH, CDR2 LQKENI. This CDR3 contains 11 residues. Trimming removed 6 bases at V and 12 bases at J, with 9 bases between.

This chain joins TRBV11-2 and TRBJ1-2; D perhaps matches TRBD1 (5 bases). CDR1 is SGHAT and CDR2 is FQNNGV in the germline V gene. The CDR3 spans 16 residues. V lost 2 bases to trimming and J lost 8 bases, with 21 bases between them. The chain's CDR3 is CASSLQPSGREKGYTF. As DNA, the CDR3 is TGTGCCAGCAGCTTACAACCGTCAGGGAGGGAAAAAGGCTACACCTTC. The whole variable domain, remainder taken from reference TRBV11-2 and TRBJ1-2, is EAGVAQSPRYKIIEKRQSVAFWCNPISGHATLYWYQQILGQGPKLLIQFQNNGVVDDSQLPKDRFSAERLKGVDSTLKIQPAKLEDSAVYLCASSLQPSGREKGYTFGSGTRLTVV.

The chain uses TRBV9 and TRBJ1-2; 8 nucleotides align to TRBD1. Germline V CDR1 and CDR2: SGDLS, YYNGEE. With V trimmed by 3 bases and J by 1 base, 5 bases remained unmatched. The CDR3 sequence is 15 residues long. The CDR3 DNA reads TGTGCCAGCAGCGGACAGGGGTGGGGTAACTATGGCTACACCTTC. Residues: CASSGQGWGNYGYTF. Variable domain in full (rest from reference TRBV9 and TRBJ1-2): DSGVTQTPKHLITATGQRVTLRCSPRSGDLSVYWYQQSLDQGLQFLIQYYNGEERAKGNILERFSAQQFPDLHSELNLSSLELGDSALYFCASSGQGWGNYGYTFGSGTRLTVV.

The genes are TRBV5-6 and TRBJ1-5; D is undetermined. Looked up from germline, CDR1 is SGHDT and CDR2 is YYEEEE. Trimming took 4 bases from V and 1 from J, leaving 6 bases between them. The CDR3 sequence is 13 residues long. The CDR3 bases are TGTGCCAGCAGCGGGCGCAGCAATCAGCCCCAGCATTTT. This sequence encodes CASSGRSNQPQHF.

The rearrangement joins TRBV11-3 to TRBJ2-3, with 7 positions matching TRBD1. CDR1 SGHNT and CDR2 YENEEA come from the germline V gene. V shed 7 bases, J shed 1 base, and the junction held 2 bases outside the gene matches. The CDR3 has 13 amino acids. This CDR3 is CASNDRGTDTQYF. CDR3 coding DNA: TGTGCCAGCAACGACAGGGGCACAGATACGCAGTATTTT. Full variable domain (outside the CDR3, taken from reference TRBV11-3 and TRBJ2-3): EAGVVQSPRYKIIEKKQPVAFWCNPISGHNTLYWYLQNLGQGPELLIRYENEEAVDDSQLPKDRFSAERLKGVDSTLKIQPAELGDSAVYLCASNDRGTDTQYFGPGTRLTVL.

The chain uses TRBV19 and TRBJ1-2; the match to TRBD1 covers 11 bases. The CDR3 runs to 14 residues. With 6 bases clipped from V and 2 bases from J, the junction kept 2 bases outside the gene matches. In germline, CDR1 is LNHDA, CDR2 SQIVND (reference sequence). The CDR3: CASSWTGGNYGYTF. The DNA of the CDR3 is TGTGCCAGTAGCTGGACAGGGGGCAACTATGGCTACACCTTC.

CDR3 nucleotide sequence: TGCGCCAGCAGCCAGACAGGGGTAGTTCACGACGAGCAGTACTTC. Translating gives CASSQTGVVHDEQYF. The V call is TRBV5-1, the J call TRBJ2-7; 8 positions match TRBD1. This CDR3 spans 15 amino acids. V gave up 4 bases and J gave up 5 bases; unmatched junction bases: 11. Germline V gene data show CDR1 as SGHRS and CDR2 as YFSETQ.

This clone was detected once. The rearrangement uses TRBV7-9 and TRBJ1-1, with 7 bases that match TRBD1. CDR1 is SEHNR and CDR2 is FQNEAQ in the germline V gene (reference sequence). The V and J ends lost 5 bases and 0 bases, in that order; junction bases with no gene match: 3. The CDR3 spans 14 residues. The CDR3 here is CASSLDRLNTEAFF. CDR3 nucleotides: TGTGCCAGCAGCCTGGACAGGCTGAACACTGAAGCTTTCTTT.

The chain combines TRBV27 with TRBJ2-7; TRBD2 might be the D (6 bases). CDR3 size: 15 residues. V was clipped by 5 bases and J by 0 bases, with 14 bases between them. The germline gives CDR1 MNHEY, CDR2 SMNVEV (reference sequence). CDR3 region: CASSPRGRYSYEQYF. Here the CDR3 DNA reads TGTGCCAGCAGTCCGCGGGGACGGTACTCCTACGAGCAGTACTTC.

The genes are TRBV11-2 and TRBJ1-2, with TRBD1 as a possible D gene (5 bases). V gave up 4 bases and J gave up 4 bases, with 19 bases separating them. The CDR3 loop spans 16 amino acids. Germline V gene data show CDR1 as SGHAT and CDR2 as FQNNGV. CDR3 amino acids: CASSSSSGSALYGYTF. As DNA, the CDR3 is TGTGCCAGCAGCTCCTCCTCAGGGTCTGCCCTCTATGGCTACACCTTC.

The V gene is TRBV6-5, the J gene TRBJ2-7; TRBD2 matches 13 bases. Germline assignment: CDR1 MNHEY and CDR2 SVGAGI. V trimming: 4 bases; J trimming: 3 bases; junction bases outside the gene matches: 6. The CDR3 consists of 16 residues. Here the CDR3 reads CASSSTSGGLFYEQYF. The CDR3 DNA follows: TGTGCCAGCAGTTCGACTAGCGGGGGGCTTTTCTACGAGCAGTACTTC.

This clone showed up just a few times. This chain's CDR3 is CASSISDRGNGYTF. The CDR3 DNA sequence: TGTGCCAGCAGCATCTCGGACAGGGGAAACGGCTACACCTTC. The chain joins TRBV7-9 to TRBJ1-2; 9 bases match TRBD1. Losses at the gene ends were 5 bases for V and 8 bases for J; bases not matched to a gene: 9. The CDR3 runs 14 residues. Germline-derived CDR1 and CDR2 are SEHNR and FQNEAQ (reference sequence).

This rearrangement joins TRBV7-9 to TRBJ2-2; the match to TRBD2 covers 8 bases. Germline values: CDR1 SEHNR, CDR2 FQNEAQ (reference sequence). The CDR3 has 16 residues. J gave up 4 bases and V 5 bases, and 9 bases lay outside the gene matches. The CDR3 nucleotides read TGTGCCAGCAGCCGTAGATCGGGGGGGAGCACCGGGGAGCTGTTTTTT. Its protein product is CASSRRSGGSTGELFF.

The chain combines TRBV11-2 with TRBJ2-1; D uncertain. The CDR3 has 13 residues. Between the trimmed V and J ends, which lost 0 bases and 5 bases, there was a span of 5 bases. CDR1 SGHAT and CDR2 FQNNGV come from the germline V gene. The CDR3 loop is CASSLDRNNEQFF. The CDR3 bases are TGTGCCAGCAGCTTAGATAGAAACAATGAGCAGTTCTTC.

This sequence joins TRBV2 and TRBJ1-3; 8 nucleotides agree with TRBD1. CDR1 is SNHLY and CDR2 is FYNNEI in the germline V gene. The CDR3 consists of 16 residues. V dropped 2 bases and J dropped 0; count of bases not matched to a gene: 3. The CDR3 sequence is CASSEQGAISGNTIYF. CDR3 in DNA: TGTGCCAGCAGTGAACAGGGGGCTATCTCTGGAAACACCATATATTTT.

This clone occurred once. The chain links TRBV19 to TRBJ1-4, with D possibly TRBD1 on 5 matching bases. Germline V lookup: CDR1 LNHDA, CDR2 SQIVND (reference sequence). With 7 bases removed from V and 4 bases from J, the gap between germline ends came to 13 bases. This CDR3 has 14 amino acids. CDR3 region: CASNTGEGNEKLFF. The CDR3, as DNA: TGTGCCAGTAACACAGGCGAAGGTAATGAAAAACTGTTTTTT.

CDR3 DNA: TGTGCCTGGTCCCCCGGGACAGGGTACAATCAGCCCCAGCATTTT. It encodes CAWSPGTGYNQPQHF. V and J are TRBV30 and TRBJ1-5; 9 positions agree with TRBD1. The V gene's germline CDR1 is GTSNPN and CDR2 SVGIG (reference sequence). With 5 bases clipped from V and 3 bases from J, the junction kept 8 bases outside the gene matches. The CDR3 loop spans 15 amino acids.

V is TRBV30 and J is TRBJ1-1; 7 nucleotides match TRBD1. The trim removed 5 bases at V and 0 bases at J, leaving 9 bases unmatched. The length of the CDR3 is 15 residues. The germline CDR1 and CDR2 sequences are GTSNPN and SVGIG (reference sequence). The CDR3 sequence is CAWFLQQGMNTEAFF. CDR3 coding DNA: TGTGCCTGGTTCCTACAACAGGGGATGAACACTGAAGCTTTCTTT. Full variable domain (outside the CDR3, taken from reference TRBV30 and TRBJ1-1): SQTIHQWPATLVQPVGSPLSLECTVEGTSNPNLYWYRQAAGRGLQLLFYSVGIGQISSEVPQNLSASRPQDRQFILSSKKLLLSDSGFYLCAWFLQQGMNTEAFFGQGTRLTVV.

The chain combines TRBV5-1 with TRBJ1-2; 7 nucleotides match TRBD1. V lost 5 bases and J lost 5; bases outside the gene matches: 12. In germline, CDR1 is SGHRS, CDR2 YFSETQ. CDR3 length: 15 residues. The CDR3 bases are TGCGCCAGCAGAGTTGGGGGACAGAGACCTTATGGCTACACCTTC. It specifies CASRVGGQRPYGYTF.

J is TRBJ2-2 and V is TRBV7-9; unclear D gene. The CDR3 has 12 amino acids. Germline V gene sequence: CDR1 SEHNR, CDR2 FQNEAQ (reference sequence). The ends were cut back, 5 bases at V and 6 bases at J, with 7 bases in the middle. CDR3 coding DNA: TGTGCCAGCAGCCCATACTCCGGGGAGCTGTTTTTT. This sequence encodes CASSPYSGELFF. The full variable domain, with the rest looked up from reference TRBV7-9 and TRBJ2-2, is DTGVSQNPRHKITKRGQNVTFRCDPISEHNRLYWYRQTLGQGPEFLTYFQNEAQLEKSRLLSDRFSAERPKGSFSTLEIQRTEQGDSAMYLCASSPYSGELFFGEGSRLTVL.

This clone was counted once. CDR3 coding DNA: TGTGCCAGCAGCCACTATCGGGAGACCCAGTACTTC. It translates to CASSHYRETQYF. This chain connects TRBV14 to TRBJ2-5; unclear D gene. Per germline, CDR1 SGHDN and CDR2 FVKESK. V was trimmed by 3 bases and J by 5 bases, leaving 7 bases between them. The CDR3 totals 12 residues. Using reference TRBV14 and TRBJ2-5 for the parts outside the CDR3, the full variable domain is EAGVTQFPSHSVIEKGQTVTLRCDPISGHDNLYWYRRVMGKEIKFLLHFVKESKQDESGMPNNRFLAERTGGTYSTLKVQPAELEDSGVYFCASSHYRETQYFGPGTRLLVL.

This chain joins TRBV9 and TRBJ1-6; no clear D gene. The CDR3 has 14 residues. V lost 5 bases, J lost 3 bases, and 9 bases lay in between. CDR1 is SGDLS and CDR2 is YYNGEE in the germline V gene. The DNA for the CDR3 is TGTGCCAGCAGTCCTCTCCTCTATAATTCACCCCTCCACTTT. Amino acid sequence: CASSPLLYNSPLHF.